The subject of this entry is one TCR beta chain. Antigen specificity is unknown. The sample comes from a study of identical twins. TCRdb re-called the 5' RACE reads with MiXCR, one entry per CDR3 protein. The profile shows about 530,000 distinct CDR3 sequences, more than 20% of them singletons. Study observations and caveats: Memory repertoires lacked the insertion deficit that abundant cord blood beta clonotypes showed. Models predicted too little out-of-frame TCR alpha sharing in monozygotic twins.

These data were also filed under a second study, of yellow fever vaccine responses in identical twins.

The sample was CD4+ T cells sorted from blood. The sequence was obtained from a young woman in good health.

The CDR3 nucleotides read TGCGCCAGCAGCCCGACGGTGGCGGGGGCCAACGTCCTGACTTTC. Translation gives CASSPTVAGANVLTF. The chain has TRBV5-1 and TRBJ2-6; D ambiguous. This CDR3 has 15 amino acids. V lost 4 bases to trimming and J lost 4 bases, with 12 bases between them. Germline CDR1 and CDR2: SGHRS and YFSETQ. Drawing the rest from reference TRBV5-1 and TRBJ2-6, the complete variable domain is KAGVTQTPRYLIKTRGQQVTLSCSPISGHRSVSWYQQTPGQGLQFLFEYFSETQRNKGNFPGRFSGRQFSNSRSEMNVSTLELGDSALYLCASSPTVAGANVLTFGAGSRLTVL.